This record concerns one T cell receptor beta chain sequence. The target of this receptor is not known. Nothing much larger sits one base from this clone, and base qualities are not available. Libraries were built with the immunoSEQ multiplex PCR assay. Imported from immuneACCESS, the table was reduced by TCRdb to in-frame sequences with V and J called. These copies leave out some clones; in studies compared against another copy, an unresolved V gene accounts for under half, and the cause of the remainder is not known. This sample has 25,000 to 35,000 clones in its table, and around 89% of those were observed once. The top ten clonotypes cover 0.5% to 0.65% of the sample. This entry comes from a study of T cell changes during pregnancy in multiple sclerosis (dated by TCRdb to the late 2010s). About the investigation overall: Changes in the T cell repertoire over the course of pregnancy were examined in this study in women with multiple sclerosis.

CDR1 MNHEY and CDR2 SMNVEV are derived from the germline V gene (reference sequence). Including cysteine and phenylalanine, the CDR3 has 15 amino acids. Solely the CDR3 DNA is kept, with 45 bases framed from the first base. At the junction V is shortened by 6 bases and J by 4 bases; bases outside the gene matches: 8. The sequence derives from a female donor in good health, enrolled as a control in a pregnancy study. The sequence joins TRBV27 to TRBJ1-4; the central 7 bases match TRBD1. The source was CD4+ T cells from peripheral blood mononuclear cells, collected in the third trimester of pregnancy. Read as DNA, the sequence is TGTGCCAGCAGGCCGTCAGGGGGTAATAATGAAAAACTGTTTTTT. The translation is CASRPSGGNNEKLFF. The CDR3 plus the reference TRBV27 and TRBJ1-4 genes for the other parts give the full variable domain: EAQVTQNPRYLITVTGKKLTVTCSQNMNHEYMSWYRQDPGLGLRQIYYSMNVEVTDKGDVPEGYKVSRKEKRNFPLILESPSPNQTSLYFCASRPSGGNNEKLFFGSGTQLSVL.